This is a list of T cell receptor beta chains from one sample in a study of blood T cell repertoires in COVID-19. Only in-frame clones appear in the TCRdb table, and some are missing; sequencing was by immunoSEQ multiplex PCR. The sample gives around 250,000 clones, around 83% of which show up once; approximately 5.4% is in the top ten. The source material was peripheral blood. The receptors derive from an elderly man with acute or convalescent COVID-19. Each CDR3 is given with its conserved first and last residue. The D gene is left open where the match is weak. Clone size, where shown, is once, few, many, or a class for clones that have expanded.

clone size | D gene | J gene | V gene | CDR3 protein | CDR3 DNA
NA | TRBD2 | TRBJ2-3 | TRBV4-2 | CASSQVAGGGDTQYF | TGTGCCAGCAGCCAAGTGGCGGGAGGCGGGGATACGCAGTATTTT
NA | NA | TRBJ2-1 | TRBV5-4 | CASSAGSGREQFF | TGTGCCAGCAGCGCGGGGTCTGGGAGGGAGCAGTTCTTC
NA | NA | TRBJ2-1 | TRBV19 | CASVPQGSYNEQFF | TGTGCCAGCGTACCGCAGGGCAGCTACAATGAGCAGTTCTTC
NA | TRBD1 | TRBJ2-7 | TRBV2 | CASSEVPGTGGGEQYF | TGTGCCAGCAGTGAAGTCCCCGGGACAGGGGGCGGCGAGCAGTACTTC
NA | TRBD2 | TRBJ2-3 | TRBV10-3 | CAIKAGVLDTQYF | TGTGCCATCAAAGCGGGGGTCTTAGATACGCAGTATTTT
NA | TRBD1 | TRBJ1-5 | TRBV7-2 | CASSLGQGGQPQHF | TGTGCCAGCAGCCTAGGACAGGGCGGCCAGCCCCAGCATTTT
NA | TRBD2 | TRBJ2-1 | TRBV11-3 | CASSPGGASGVHEQFF | TGTGCCAGCAGCCCAGGTGGGGCTAGCGGGGTCCATGAGCAGTTCTTC
NA | NA | TRBJ1-1 | TRBV5-1 | CASSVDSEAFF | TGCGCCAGCAGCGTTGACAGTGAAGCTTTCTTT
NA | NA | TRBJ1-2 | TRBV9 | CASSHTGNYGYTF | TGTGCCAGCAGCCACACAGGGAACTATGGCTACACCTTC
NA | NA | TRBJ1-4 | TRBV13 | CASSFTMGRGEKLFF | TGTGCCAGCAGCTTTACCATGGGGAGAGGCGAAAAACTGTTTTTT
NA | NA | TRBJ2-7 | TRBV28 | CASSGNRALGEHEQYF | TGTGCCAGCAGTGGGAACAGGGCCCTAGGGGAGCACGAGCAGTACTTC
NA | NA | TRBJ2-5 | TRBV27 | CASSPGLSPYQETQYF | TGTGCCAGCAGTCCAGGACTCAGCCCTTACCAAGAGACCCAGTACTTC
NA | NA | TRBJ1-1 | TRBV7-2 | CASSLASPPGKAFF | TGTGCCAGCAGCTTAGCATCTCCCCCGGGGAAGGCTTTCTTT
NA | NA | TRBJ1-4 | TRBV28 | CASSFATNEKLFF | TGTGCCAGCAGTTTCGCAACTAATGAAAAACTGTTTTTT
once | TRBD1 | TRBJ2-7 | TRBV6-1 | CASSDPGTGVSYEQYF | TGTGCCAGCAGTGACCCCGGGACAGGGGTCTCCTACGAGCAGTACTTC
NA | TRBD1 | TRBJ2-7 | TRBV10-3 | CAISGSDRSRNEQYF | TGTGCCATCAGTGGATCGGACAGGTCCCGTAACGAGCAGTACTTC
NA | NA | TRBJ2-5 | TRBV29-1 | CSVEYGGKGTQYF | TGCAGCGTTGAATACGGGGGTAAGGGGACCCAGTACTTC
NA | NA | TRBJ1-2 | TRBV25-1 | CASSDLPGGENLIYTF | TGTGCCAGCAGTGACCTCCCTGGCGGGGAAAACCTAATCTACACCTTC
NA | NA | TRBJ1-4 | TRBV21-1 | CASSKVQGNEKLFF | TGTGCCAGCAGCAAAGTCCAGGGGAATGAAAAACTGTTTTTT
NA | NA | TRBJ2-3 | TRBV19 | CASSIMAGSTDTQYF | TGTGCCAGTAGTATAATGGCTGGCAGCACAGATACGCAGTATTTT
NA | TRBD1 | TRBJ2-2 | TRBV30 | CAWKPPGTVTGELFF | TGTGCCTGGAAACCTCCCGGGACAGTCACCGGGGAGCTGTTTTTT
NA | NA | TRBJ1-6 | TRBV3-1/TRBV3-2 | CASSQTGYGSPLHF | TGTGCCAGCAGCCAGACAGGTTACGGTTCACCCCTCCACTTT
few | TRBD2 | TRBJ2-7 | TRBV6-6 | CASSHRGSGTKKTYEQYF | TGTGCCAGCAGTCACCGGGGTAGCGGGACCAAAAAAACCTACGAGCAGTACTTC
NA | TRBD1 | TRBJ2-3 | TRBV5-1 | CASREEGTGFHTQYF | TGCGCCAGCAGGGAAGAAGGGACAGGTTTTCATACGCAGTATTTT
NA | NA | TRBJ1-1 | TRBV4-1 | CASSQATRGAEAFF | TGCGCCAGCAGCCAAGCTACTCGGGGGGCAGAAGCTTTCTTT
NA | TRBD1 | TRBJ1-1 | TRBV28 | CASSLTGGKRDAFF | TGTGCCAGCAGCCTGACAGGGGGAAAGAGGGATGCTTTCTTT
NA | TRBD1 | TRBJ1-5 | TRBV2 | CASSDRTGGNQPQHF | TGTGCCAGCAGTGACCGGACAGGGGGCAATCAGCCCCAGCATTTT
NA | TRBD1 | TRBJ1-2 | TRBV7-8 | CASSLVAGTATYGYTF | TGTGCCAGCAGCTTAGTGGCCGGGACAGCGACCTATGGCTACACCTTC
NA | NA | TRBJ2-7 | TRBV2 | CASSYNTDLEQYF | TGTGCCAGCAGCTATAACACAGACCTCGAGCAGTACTTC
few | NA | TRBJ2-2 | TRBV3-1/TRBV3-2 | CASSSLGGRWNTGELFF | TGTGCCAGCAGCTCACTGGGGGGACGGTGGAACACCGGGGAGCTGTTTTTT
NA | NA | TRBJ2-7 | TRBV4-1 | CASSHMTGSDEQYF | TGCGCCAGCAGTCATATGACAGGCTCGGATGAGCAGTACTTC
NA | TRBD1 | TRBJ2-2 | TRBV5-1 | CASSPGGQGVTGELFF | TGCGCCAGCAGCCCTGGCGGACAGGGGGTTACCGGGGAGCTGTTTTTT
NA | NA | TRBJ1-1 | TRBV19 | CASSIVQNTEAFF | TGTGCCAGTAGTATAGTTCAGAACACTGAAGCTTTCTTT
NA | NA | TRBJ2-2 | TRBV25-1 | CASSELRTHDTGELFF | TGTGCCAGCAGTGAATTAAGGACTCACGACACCGGGGAGCTGTTTTTT
NA | NA | TRBJ2-3 | TRBV21-1 | CASSNWKIPRFRSRTDTQYF | TGTGCCAGCAGCAATTGGAAAATCCCCAGGTTTCGCAGCCGTACAGATACGCAGTATTTT
once | TRBD1 | TRBJ2-7 | TRBV5-4 | CASSLGDRAEQYF | TGTGCCAGCAGCTTGGGGGACAGGGCCGAGCAGTACTTC
few | TRBD1 | TRBJ2-1 | TRBV6-5 | CASSFGQGEPYNEQFF | TGTGCCAGCAGTTTCGGACAGGGAGAACCCTACAATGAGCAGTTCTTC
NA | NA | TRBJ1-6 | TRBV5-6 | CASRLGHKSPLHF | TGTGCCAGCAGACTGGGACACAAGTCACCCCTCCACTTT
NA | NA | TRBJ2-2 | TRBV2 | CASSAEERVGGELFF | TGTGCCAGCAGTGCCGAGGAGAGGGTTGGCGGGGAGCTGTTTTTT
NA | NA | TRBJ1-1 | TRBV29-1 | CSVEDVVQMNTEAFF | TGCAGCGTTGAAGATGTGGTACAGATGAACACTGAAGCTTTCTTT
NA | NA | TRBJ1-2 | TRBV7-3 | CASSPGANYGYTF | TGTGCCAGCAGCCCCGGTGCCAACTATGGCTACACCTTC
NA | NA | TRBJ2-1 | TRBV5-1 | CASSLAMVTLNDEQFF | TGCGCCAGCAGCTTGGCCATGGTCACCCTAAATGATGAGCAGTTCTTC
NA | NA | TRBJ1-2 | TRBV19 | CASSIDSTNYGYTF | TGTGCCAGTAGTATTGACAGTACTAACTATGGCTACACCTTC
NA | TRBD2 | TRBJ2-7 | TRBV5-1 | CASSPGLAGGEEQYF | TGCGCCAGCAGCCCGGGACTAGCGGGAGGGGAGGAGCAGTACTTC